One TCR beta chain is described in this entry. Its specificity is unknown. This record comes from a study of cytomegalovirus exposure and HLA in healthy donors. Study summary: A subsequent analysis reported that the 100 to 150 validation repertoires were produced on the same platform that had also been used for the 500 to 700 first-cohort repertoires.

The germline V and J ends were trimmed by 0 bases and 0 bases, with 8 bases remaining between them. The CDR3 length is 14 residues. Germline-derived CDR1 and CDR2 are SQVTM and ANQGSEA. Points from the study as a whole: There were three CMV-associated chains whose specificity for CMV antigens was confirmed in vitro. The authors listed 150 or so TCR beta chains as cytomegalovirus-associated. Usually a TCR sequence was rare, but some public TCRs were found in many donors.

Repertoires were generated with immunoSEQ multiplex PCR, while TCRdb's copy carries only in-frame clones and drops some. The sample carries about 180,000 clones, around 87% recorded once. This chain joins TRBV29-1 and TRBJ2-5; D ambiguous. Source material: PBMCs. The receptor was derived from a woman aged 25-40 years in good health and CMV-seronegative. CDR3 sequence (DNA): TGCAGCGTTGAAGATCGGTCGTACCAAGAGACCCAGTACTTC. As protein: CSVEDRSYQETQYF.